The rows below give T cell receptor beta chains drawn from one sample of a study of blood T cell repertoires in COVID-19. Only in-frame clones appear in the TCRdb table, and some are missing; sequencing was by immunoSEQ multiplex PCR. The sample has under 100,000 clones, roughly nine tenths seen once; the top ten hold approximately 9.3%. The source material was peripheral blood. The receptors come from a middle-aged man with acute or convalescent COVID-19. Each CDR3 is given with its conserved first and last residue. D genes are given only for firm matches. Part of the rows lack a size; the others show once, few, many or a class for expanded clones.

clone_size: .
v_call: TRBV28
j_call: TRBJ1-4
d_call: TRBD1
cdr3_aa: CASREGTGNEKLFF
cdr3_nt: TGTGCCAGCAGGGAGGGGACAGGGAATGAAAAACTGTTTTTT

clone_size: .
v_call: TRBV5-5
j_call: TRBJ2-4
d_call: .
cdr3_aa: CASSQIGGKNIQYF
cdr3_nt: TGTGCCAGCAGTCAGATCGGGGGCAAAAACATTCAGTACTTC

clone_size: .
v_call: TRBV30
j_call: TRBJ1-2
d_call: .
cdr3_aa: CAWSSGVDYGYTF
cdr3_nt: TGTGCCTGGAGTTCAGGGGTAGACTATGGCTACACCTTC

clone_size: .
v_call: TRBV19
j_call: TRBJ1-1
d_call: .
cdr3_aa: CASSIDTGTEAFF
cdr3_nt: TGTGCCAGTAGTATAGATACGGGCACTGAAGCTTTCTTT

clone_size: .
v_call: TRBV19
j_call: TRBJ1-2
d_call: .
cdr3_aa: CASTTEARGYTF
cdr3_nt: TGTGCCAGTACCACGGAGGCGCGGGGCTACACCTTC

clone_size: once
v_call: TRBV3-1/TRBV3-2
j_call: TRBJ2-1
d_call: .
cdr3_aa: CASARLENQSSYNEQFF
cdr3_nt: TGTGCCAGCGCTCGGCTAGAAAATCAGAGCTCCTACAATGAGCAGTTCTTC

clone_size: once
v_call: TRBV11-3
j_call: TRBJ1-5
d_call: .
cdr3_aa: CASSLPRPGGNQPQHF
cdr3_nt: TGTGCCAGCAGCTTACCACGCCCAGGGGGCAATCAGCCCCAGCATTTT

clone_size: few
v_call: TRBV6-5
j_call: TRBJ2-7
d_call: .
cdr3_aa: CASSYSHGEQYF
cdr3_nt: TGTGCCAGCAGTTACTCGCACGGCGAGCAGTACTTC

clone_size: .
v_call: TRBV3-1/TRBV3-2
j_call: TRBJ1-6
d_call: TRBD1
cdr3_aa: CASSHGPGQGTLWDNSPLHF
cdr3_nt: TGTGCCAGCAGCCATGGCCCGGGACAGGGTACTTTATGGGATAATTCACCCCTCCACTTT

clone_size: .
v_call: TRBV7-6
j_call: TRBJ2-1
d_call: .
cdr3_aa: CASSFERSRQFF
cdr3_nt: TGTGCCAGCAGCTTCGAGAGAAGTAGGCAGTTCTTC

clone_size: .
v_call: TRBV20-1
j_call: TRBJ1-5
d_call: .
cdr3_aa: CSASHIGGYSNQPQHF
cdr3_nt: TGCAGTGCTAGTCACATTGGGGGGTATAGCAATCAGCCCCAGCATTTT

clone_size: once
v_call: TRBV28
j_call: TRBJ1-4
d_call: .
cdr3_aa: CASRGSGPEKLFF
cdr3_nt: TGTGCCAGTCGAGGCTCCGGTCCTGAAAAACTGTTTTTT

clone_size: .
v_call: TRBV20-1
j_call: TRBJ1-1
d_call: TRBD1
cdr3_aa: CSASPGGGITEAFF
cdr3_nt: TGCAGTGCTAGTCCAGGGGGCGGAATCACTGAAGCTTTCTTT

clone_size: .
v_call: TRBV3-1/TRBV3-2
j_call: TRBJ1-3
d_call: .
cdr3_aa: CASSLAGTISGNTIYF
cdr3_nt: TGTGCCAGCAGCCTAGCCGGGACAATCTCTGGAAACACCATATATTTT

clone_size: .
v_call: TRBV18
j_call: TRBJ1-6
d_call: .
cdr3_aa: CASSPQENRVHNSPLHF
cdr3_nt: TGTGCCAGCTCACCACAGGAAAACCGGGTTCATAATTCACCCCTCCACTTT

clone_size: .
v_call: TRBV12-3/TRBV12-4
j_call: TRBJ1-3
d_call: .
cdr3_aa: CAIAYSGNTIYF
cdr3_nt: TGTGCCATCGCCTACTCTGGAAACACCATATATTTT

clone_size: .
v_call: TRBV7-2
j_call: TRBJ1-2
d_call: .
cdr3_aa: CASSLMYGGSGYTF
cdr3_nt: TGTGCCAGCAGCTTAATGTACGGGGGTAGCGGCTACACCTTC

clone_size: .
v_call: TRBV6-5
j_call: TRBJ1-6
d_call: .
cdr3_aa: CASRPDRGMNSPLHF
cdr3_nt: TGTGCCAGCAGACCAGATAGGGGGATGAATTCACCCCTCCACTTT

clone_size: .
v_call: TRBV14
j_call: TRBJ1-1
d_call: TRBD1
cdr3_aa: CASSQNRGPTEAFF
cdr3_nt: TGTGCCAGCAGCCAAAACAGGGGGCCGACTGAAGCTTTCTTT

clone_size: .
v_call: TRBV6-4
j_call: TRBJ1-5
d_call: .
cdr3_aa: CASSTRSVRGRVDQPQHF
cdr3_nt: TGTGCCAGCAGCACCCGAAGTGTGAGAGGTAGAGTAGATCAGCCCCAGCATTTT

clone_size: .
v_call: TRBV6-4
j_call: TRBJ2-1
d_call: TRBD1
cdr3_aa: CASSAGGRNEQFF
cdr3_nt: TGTGCCAGCAGCGCAGGGGGCCGGAATGAGCAGTTCTTC

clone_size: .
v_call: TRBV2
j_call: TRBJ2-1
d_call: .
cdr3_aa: CASSEGLPVVPYNEQFF
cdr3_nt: TGTGCCAGCAGTGAAGGCCTTCCGGTGGTTCCCTACAATGAGCAGTTCTTC

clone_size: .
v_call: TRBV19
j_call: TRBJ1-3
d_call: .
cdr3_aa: CASSARSYTIYF
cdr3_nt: TGTGCCAGTAGCGCGAGGAGCTACACCATATATTTT

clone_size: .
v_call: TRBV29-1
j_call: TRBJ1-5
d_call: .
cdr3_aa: CSPRGNQPQHF
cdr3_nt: TGCAGCCCGCGGGGGAATCAGCCCCAGCATTTT

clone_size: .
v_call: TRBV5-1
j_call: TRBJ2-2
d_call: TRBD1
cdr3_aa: CASNTGGTGELFF
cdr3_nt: TGCGCCAGCAACACAGGGGGAACCGGGGAGCTGTTTTTT

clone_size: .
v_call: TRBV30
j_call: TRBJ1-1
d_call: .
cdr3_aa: CAWSRAGDTEAFF
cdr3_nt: TGTGCCTGGAGTCGAGCCGGAGACACTGAAGCTTTCTTT

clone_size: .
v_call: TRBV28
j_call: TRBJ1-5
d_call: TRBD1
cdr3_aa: CASNPGQAGTQHF
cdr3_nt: TGTGCCAGCAACCCCGGACAGGCTGGGACCCAGCATTTT

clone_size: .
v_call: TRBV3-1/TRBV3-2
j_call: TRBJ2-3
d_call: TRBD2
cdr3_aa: CASSQDLILAGGTDTQYF
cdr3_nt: TGTGCCAGCAGCCAAGATCTAATACTAGCGGGGGGCACAGATACGCAGTATTTT

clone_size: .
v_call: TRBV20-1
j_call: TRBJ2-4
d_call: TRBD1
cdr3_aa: CSANRGEPQYF
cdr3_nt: TGCAGTGCTAACAGGGGCGAGCCTCAGTACTTC

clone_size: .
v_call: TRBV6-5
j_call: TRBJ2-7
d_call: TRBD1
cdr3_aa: CASRALGQGSGEQYF
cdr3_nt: TGTGCCAGCAGAGCATTAGGACAGGGGAGCGGGGAGCAGTACTTC

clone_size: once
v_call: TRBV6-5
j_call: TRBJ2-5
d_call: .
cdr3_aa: CASSYGPTQETQYF
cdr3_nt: TGTGCCAGCAGTTACGGCCCGACTCAAGAGACCCAGTACTTC

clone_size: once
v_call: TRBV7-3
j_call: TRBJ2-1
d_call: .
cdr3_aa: CASSRGQYNEQFF
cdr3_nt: TGTGCCAGCAGCCGGGGTCAGTACAATGAGCAGTTCTTC

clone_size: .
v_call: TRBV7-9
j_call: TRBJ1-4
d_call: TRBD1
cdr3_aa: CASSLGQAVVQKLFF
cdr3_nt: TGTGCCAGCAGCCTGGGACAGGCTGTAGTGCAAAAACTGTTTTTT

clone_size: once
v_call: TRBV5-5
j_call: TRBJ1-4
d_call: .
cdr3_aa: CASRLDPGSTNEKLFF
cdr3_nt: TGTGCCAGCAGACTGGACCCGGGGTCAACTAATGAAAAACTGTTTTTT

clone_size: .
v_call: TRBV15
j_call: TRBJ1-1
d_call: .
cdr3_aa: CATSRDKRGTEAFF
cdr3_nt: TGTGCCACCAGCAGAGATAAAAGGGGCACTGAAGCTTTCTTT

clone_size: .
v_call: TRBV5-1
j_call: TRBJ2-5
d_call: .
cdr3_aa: CASSRETPGHPQETQYF
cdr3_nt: TGCGCCAGCAGCCGCGAGACCCCGGGACACCCACAAGAGACCCAGTACTTC

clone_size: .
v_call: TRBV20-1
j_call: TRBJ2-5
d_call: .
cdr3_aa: CSASRGVETQYF
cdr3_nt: TGCAGTGCTAGTCGCGGCGTGGAGACCCAGTACTTC

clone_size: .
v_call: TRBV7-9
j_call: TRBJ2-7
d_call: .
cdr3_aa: CASSLLADIYEQYF
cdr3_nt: TGTGCCAGCAGCTTATTGGCCGACATCTACGAGCAGTACTTC

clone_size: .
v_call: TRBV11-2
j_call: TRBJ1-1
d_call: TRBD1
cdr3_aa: CASSLTGAMNTEAFF
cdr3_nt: TGTGCCAGCAGCTTGACAGGGGCCATGAACACTGAAGCTTTCTTT

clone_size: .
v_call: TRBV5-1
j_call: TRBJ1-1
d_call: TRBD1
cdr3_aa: CASSKRTGMRNTEAFF
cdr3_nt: TGCGCCAGCAGCAAAAGGACAGGAATGAGGAACACTGAAGCTTTCTTT

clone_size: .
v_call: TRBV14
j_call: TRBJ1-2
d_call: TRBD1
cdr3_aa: CASSGTGGLLNYGYTF
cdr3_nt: TGTGCCAGCAGCGGGACAGGGGGCCTCCTTAACTATGGCTACACCTTC

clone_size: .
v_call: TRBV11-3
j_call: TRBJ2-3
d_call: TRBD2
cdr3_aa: CASSLGTSGGLDTQYF
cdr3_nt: TGTGCCAGCAGCTTAGGCACTAGCGGGGGATTAGATACGCAGTATTTT

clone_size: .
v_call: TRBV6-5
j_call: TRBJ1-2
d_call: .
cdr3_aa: CASRSSDSHYGYTF
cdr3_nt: TGTGCCAGCAGATCGTCTGACAGCCACTATGGCTACACCTTC

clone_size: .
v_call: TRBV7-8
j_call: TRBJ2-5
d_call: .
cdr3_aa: CASSLAGVETQYF
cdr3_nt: TGTGCCAGCAGCTTAGCAGGGGTCGAGACCCAGTACTTC

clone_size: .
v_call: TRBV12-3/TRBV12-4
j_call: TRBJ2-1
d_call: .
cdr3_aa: CASSLTGNEQFF
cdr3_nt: TGTGCCAGCAGTTTAACGGGGAATGAGCAGTTCTTC

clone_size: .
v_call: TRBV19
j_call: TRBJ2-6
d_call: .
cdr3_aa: CASSNQGYGANVLTF
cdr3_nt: TGTGCCAGTAGTAATCAGGGTTACGGGGCCAACGTCCTGACTTTC

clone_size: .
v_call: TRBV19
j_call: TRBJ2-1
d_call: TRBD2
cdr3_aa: CASGLAGGINEQFF
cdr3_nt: TGTGCCAGTGGACTAGCGGGGGGTATAAATGAGCAGTTCTTC

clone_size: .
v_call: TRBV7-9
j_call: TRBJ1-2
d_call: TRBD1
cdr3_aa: CASRAGQGNYGYTF
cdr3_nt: TGTGCCAGCAGGGCGGGACAGGGAAACTATGGCTACACCTTC